This entry lists 29 T cell receptor beta chains sequenced from one sample in a study of blood T cells in healthy people across ages. The authors ran a second PCR of roughly 6 to 11 cycles using a sample-barcoded 5' primer and a J-beta primer mix. TCRdb ran MiXCR on the 5' RACE reads and lists one entry per CDR3 protein. The table shows 1.5 million to 2 million distinct CDR3 sequences, with roughly a third occurring only once. What was sequenced was blood. These receptors all stem from a woman aged 25 to 39 in good health.

The V call is TRBV3-1, the J call TRBJ2-1, with D uncertain. With 0 bases removed from V and 11 bases from J, the gap between germline ends came to 11 bases. This CDR3 spans 13 amino acids. Germline V gene sequence: CDR1 LGHDT, CDR2 YNNKEL (reference sequence). In DNA form, the CDR3 reads TGTGCCAGCAGCCAAGATTCAGGACCCCAGCAGTTCTTC. Residues: CASSQDSGPQQFF.

The V gene is TRBV27, the J gene TRBJ2-7, with a tentative D call TRBD2 (6 bases). The V and J ends lost 5 bases and 5 bases respectively, with 19 bases between them. The CDR3 consists of 15 residues. Germline V CDR1 and CDR2: MNHEY, SMNVEV (reference sequence). CDR3 nucleotide sequence: TGTGCCAGCAGTCCAATAACTAACGGGGGTGACGAGCAGTACTTC. Amino acid sequence: CASSPITNGGDEQYF.

This clonotype is a singleton in its sample. This rearrangement joins TRBV6-1 to TRBJ2-1; 7 bases match TRBD2. CDR1 and CDR2 from the germline V gene are MNHNS and SASEGT. V shed 2 bases, J shed 10 bases, and the junction held 5 bases outside the gene matches. CDR3 length: 13 residues. The CDR3 sequence: CASSELGSGEQFF. The CDR3 region has the DNA TGTGCCAGCAGTGAATTGGGTAGCGGGGAGCAGTTCTTC.

This clonotype has only a few counts. The junction differs from germline at one of its ends, possibly a read error. The chain employs TRBV27 and TRBJ2-1, with D possibly matching TRBD2 (5 bases). The CDR3 consists of 16 residues. Germline loops: CDR1 MNHEY, CDR2 SMNVEV (reference sequence). The CDR3 bases are TGTACCAGCATCGGACTGGCGGGTAGCTCCTACAATGAGCAGTTCTTC. It codes for CTSIGLAGSSYNEQFF.

This clonotype occurred many times. This may stem from a read error, because a much larger clone lies one nucleotide away. This chain connects TRBV2 to TRBJ2-7, with a weak D call TRBD2 (6 bases). The germline V gene has CDR1 SNHLY and CDR2 FYNNEI. V gave up 1 base and J gave up 3 bases, with 10 bases separating them. The CDR3 is 14 amino acids. The CDR3 reads CASSEGGESYEQYF. The CDR3 nucleotides read TGTGCCAGCAGTGAAGGGGGGGAAAGCTACGAGCAGTACTTC.

The chain links TRBV12-3 or TRBV12-4 to TRBJ2-1; the match to TRBD2 covers 10 bases. The CDR3 sequence is 15 residues long. V trimming: 6 bases; J trimming: 15 bases; junction bases outside the gene matches: 17. The CDR3: CASSPRGPSGSSGFF. CDR3 coding DNA: TGTGCCAGCAGCCCAAGAGGGCCTAGCGGGAGTTCCGGGTTCTTC.

This chain links TRBV20-1 with TRBJ2-7; D assignment may be TRBD1 or TRBD2 (5 bases each). The V gene's germline CDR1 is DFQATT and CDR2 SNEGSKA (reference sequence). V was cut by 2 bases and J by 2 bases, with 13 bases left in between. The length of the CDR3 is 14 residues. Here the CDR3 reads CSARSVGTPYEQYF. Written as DNA, the CDR3 is TGCAGTGCTAGAAGCGTCGGGACCCCCTACGAGCAGTACTTC.

The chain carries TRBV20-1 and TRBJ2-1, with 13 bases lining up with TRBD2. This CDR3 has 16 residues. CDR1 and CDR2 from the germline V gene are DFQATT and SNEGSKA (reference sequence). V lost 4 bases and J lost 4; bases outside the gene matches: 7. CDR3 protein: CSATGLAGAAYNEQFF. The CDR3 DNA follows: TGCAGTGCTACCGGACTAGCGGGAGCCGCTTACAATGAGCAGTTCTTC.

The rearrangement uses TRBV14 and TRBJ1-2; 8 bases align to TRBD1. Trimming cost V 3 bases and J 4 bases; bases outside gene matches: 7. This CDR3 region has 15 residues. Germline V CDR1 and CDR2: SGHDN, FVKESK. CDR3 sequence (DNA): TGTGCCAGCAGCCACATGACAGGGGAGGTCTATGGCTACACCTTC. Translation: CASSHMTGEVYGYTF.

V and J are TRBV28 and TRBJ2-7; no clear D gene. The ends were cut back, 4 bases at V and 7 bases at J, with 14 bases in the middle. Germline-derived CDR1 and CDR2 are MDHEN and SYDVKM. The CDR3 covers 13 residues. In DNA form, the CDR3 reads TGTGCCAGCAGTTCCCCCGAGCGACGTGAGCAGTACTTC. Translating gives CASSSPERREQYF. The full variable domain, completed using reference TRBV28 and TRBJ2-7, is DVKVTQSSRYLVKRTGEKVFLECVQDMDHENMFWYRQDPGLGLRLIYFSYDVKMKEKGDIPEGYSVSREKKERFSLILESASTNQTSMYLCASSSPERREQYFGPGTRLTVT.

This clonotype was recorded a few times. The genes are TRBV9 and TRBJ2-7; no reliable D call. CDR3 length: 14 residues. Looked up from germline, CDR1 is SGDLS and CDR2 is YYNGEE. V was pared by 0 bases and J by 7 bases, with 14 bases between. CDR3 amino acids: CASSVGGSSGEQYF. The CDR3 nucleotides are TGTGCCAGCAGCGTAGGAGGCTCCTCCGGGGAGCAGTACTTC.

This clonotype was found many times. The genes are TRBV29-1 and TRBJ2-5; the match to TRBD1 covers 10 bases. The CDR3 has 15 amino acids. In germline, CDR1 is SQVTM, CDR2 ANQGSEA. V lost 5 bases and J lost 0; bases outside the gene matches: 6. CDR3 loop: CSVTRDRGYQETQYF. Here the CDR3 DNA reads TGCAGCGTTACCCGGGACAGGGGATACCAAGAGACCCAGTACTTC. Filled out from reference TRBV29-1 and TRBJ2-5, the complete variable domain reads SAVISQKPSRDICQRGTSLTIQCQVDSQVTMMFWYRQQPGQSLTLIATANQGSEATYESGFVIDKFPISRPNLTFSTLTVSNMSPEDSSIYLCSVTRDRGYQETQYFGPGTRLLVL.

This clonotype was found a few times. This sequence joins TRBV4-1 and TRBJ1-2; D is possibly TRBD1 (5 bases). V gave up 0 bases and J gave up 2 bases, with 7 bases separating them. Looked up from germline, CDR1 is MGHRA and CDR2 is YSYEKL. CDR3 size: 14 residues. In DNA, the CDR3 is TGCGCCAGCAGCCAAGAAGACAGCAACTATGGCTACACCTTC. It encodes CASSQEDSNYGYTF.

On this clonotype itself: Its ends do not fully match the called genes, so a read error is possible. V and J are TRBV20-1 and TRBJ2-7; no firm D call. Germline CDR1 DFQATT, CDR2 SNEGSKA (reference sequence). The CDR3 has 13 amino acids. CDR3 nucleotide sequence: TGCAATGCTAGAGTGGGCGTCTCCTACGGGCAGTACTTC. Encoded protein: CNARVGVSYGQYF.

The chain carries TRBV12-5 and TRBJ2-5; TRBD2 matches at 12 bases. CDR3 size: 17 residues. V dropped 3 bases and J dropped 5; count of bases not matched to a gene: 10. Per the germline V gene, CDR1 is LGHNT and CDR2 is FRNRAP. The DNA for the CDR3 is TGTGCTAGTGGTTTTTTGACTAGCGGGAGTGAAGGGGAGACCCAGTACTTC. This sequence encodes CASGFLTSGSEGETQYF.

The chain combines TRBV12-3 or TRBV12-4 with TRBJ1-5, with D possibly matching TRBD1 (6 bases). V shed 6 bases and J shed 3 bases, with 12 bases lying between them. The CDR3 contains 14 residues. The CDR3 DNA reads as TGTGCCAGCAGGGTACAGGGCCCCAATCAGCCCCAGCATTTT. Its protein is CASRVQGPNQPQHF.

This clonotype has more than one count but fewer than ten. A junction end diverges from the germline sequence, so it may reflect a read error. This chain links TRBV29-1 with TRBJ2-1, with D maybe TRBD2 (6 bases). Germline lookup yields CDR1 SQVTM and CDR2 ANQGSEA. The CDR3 covers 13 residues. The CDR3 loop reads CNVLGGPYNEQFF. The CDR3 DNA is TGCAACGTTCTCGGGGGACCCTACAATGAGCAGTTCTTC.

This clonotype was found many times. This rearrangement joins TRBV6-1 to TRBJ2-7; TRBD1 might be the D (6 bases). The ends were cut back, 7 bases at V and 6 bases at J, with 10 bases in the middle. This CDR3 is built from 11 residues. Looked up from germline, CDR1 is MNHNS and CDR2 is SASEGT. The CDR3 DNA follows: TGTGCCAGCACCCCAGGGGCCGAGCAGTACTTC. It translates to CASTPGAEQYF.

V gene TRBV6-6 combines with J gene TRBJ1-5; D is unresolved. Trimming left V 10 bases short and J 0 bases short, with 16 bases between. CDR3 size: 15 residues. In germline, CDR1 is MNHNY, CDR2 SVGAGI (reference sequence). The CDR3 is CANSNRFYSNQPQHF. The CDR3 region has the DNA TGTGCCAATTCAAATAGGTTCTATAGCAATCAGCCCCAGCATTTT.

This chain joins TRBV7-2 and TRBJ1-6; 11 bases map to TRBD1. Germline V gene sequence: CDR1 SGHTA, CDR2 FQGNSA. V lost 8 bases and J lost 8; bases outside the gene matches: 8. The CDR3 has 15 amino acids. CDR3 protein: CASSIRGQGDSPLHF. Written as DNA, the CDR3 is TGTGCCAGCTCGATTAGGGGACAGGGGGATTCACCCCTCCACTTT.

V usage is TRBV20-1 and J usage is TRBJ2-1; the D is unclear. Gene TRBJ2-7 matches the end of the DNA better, so the J call may be wrong. The germline CDR1 and CDR2 sequences are DFQATT and SNEGSKA (reference sequence). The CDR3 contains 11 residues. The CDR3 sequence: CSAPRRNEQYF. CDR3 bases: TGCAGTGCGCCGCGGAGAAACGAGCAGTACTTC.

This clonotype has just a few counts. The chain joins TRBV7-9 to TRBJ2-3; 9 nucleotides line up with TRBD2. V was clipped by 7 bases and J by 0 bases; unmatched bases: 14. Germline V gene data show CDR1 as SEHNR and CDR2 as FQNEAQ (reference sequence). CDR3 length equals 18 residues. The CDR3 is CASNGVVAGVLSTDTQYF. CDR3 nucleotides: TGTGCCAGCAATGGGGTAGTAGCGGGAGTCCTAAGCACAGATACGCAGTATTTT. The variable domain in full, with the rest retrieved from reference TRBV7-9 and TRBJ2-3, is DTGVSQNPRHKITKRGQNVTFRCDPISEHNRLYWYRQTLGQGPEFLTYFQNEAQLEKSRLLSDRFSAERPKGSFSTLEIQRTEQGDSAMYLCASNGVVAGVLSTDTQYFGPGTRLTVL.

This chain links TRBV6-5 with TRBJ2-3; D remains unclear. Germline loops: CDR1 MNHEY, CDR2 SVGAGI. The CDR3 runs to 14 residues. Deletions cut 8 bases from V and 1 base from J, with 13 bases between. The DNA of the CDR3 is TGTGCCAGCCACCAAGGTGGCGGCACAGATACGCAGTATTTT. This encodes CASHQGGGTDTQYF.

This rearrangement joins TRBV5-1 to TRBJ2-2; 7 nucleotides agree with TRBD2. From germline, CDR1 is SGHRS and CDR2 YFSETQ. CDR3 length equals 15 residues. Trimming removed 4 bases from V and 6 bases from J; junction bases left unmatched: 9. CDR3 residues: CASSLHTSVPGELFF. The CDR3 DNA reads TGCGCCAGCAGCCTACATACTAGCGTACCCGGGGAGCTGTTTTTT.

This chain links TRBV30 with TRBJ2-5; 12 bases are shared with TRBD1. Trimming at V came to 5 bases and at J to 1 base, leaving 14 bases not matched to a gene. Germline loops: CDR1 GTSNPN, CDR2 SVGIG (reference sequence). The CDR3 length is 18 residues. CDR3 amino acids: CAWSAGTGGAGPQETQYF. In DNA form, the CDR3 reads TGTGCCTGGTCTGCGGGGACAGGGGGCGCAGGGCCCCAAGAGACCCAGTACTTC. The full variable domain, in which reference TRBV30 and TRBJ2-5 provide the parts outside the CDR3, is SQTIHQWPATLVQPVGSPLSLECTVEGTSNPNLYWYRQAAGRGLQLLFYSVGIGQISSEVPQNLSASRPQDRQFILSSKKLLLSDSGFYLCAWSAGTGGAGPQETQYFGPGTRLLVL.

CDR3 sequence reads: CASRIYSSEKLFF. CDR3 coding DNA: TGTGCCAGCAGGATTTACAGCTCTGAAAAACTGTTTTTT. The chain recombines TRBV28 with TRBJ1-4, with unresolved D. Between the trimmed V and J ends, which lost 6 bases and 7 bases, there was a span of 12 bases. The CDR3 extends over 13 amino acids. Germline V gene data show CDR1 as MDHEN and CDR2 as SYDVKM. The full variable domain, with the rest looked up from reference TRBV28 and TRBJ1-4, is DVKVTQSSRYLVKRTGEKVFLECVQDMDHENMFWYRQDPGLGLRLIYFSYDVKMKEKGDIPEGYSVSREKKERFSLILESASTNQTSMYLCASRIYSSEKLFFGSGTQLSVL.

The chain joins TRBV12-3 or TRBV12-4 to TRBJ1-6; 7 bases map to TRBD1. The CDR3 extends over 13 amino acids. J was trimmed by 8 bases and V by 10 bases; bases with no gene match: 8. CDR3 sequence reads: CATKQGPDSPLHF. DNA of the CDR3: TGTGCCACCAAACAGGGGCCCGATTCACCCCTCCACTTT.

This clonotype showed up just a few times. The J gene is TRBJ1-5, the V gene TRBV20-1; 12 bases fit TRBD1. The J segment lost 3 bases and the V segment lost 7 bases, leaving 13 bases of the junction unmatched. This CDR3 has 17 amino acids. Germline V lookup: CDR1 DFQATT, CDR2 SNEGSKA (reference sequence). Here the CDR3 DNA reads TGCAGTGTTACCGGGACAGGGGGCGCGGTTAACAATCAGCCCCAGCATTTT. It yields the protein CSVTGTGGAVNNQPQHF.

This clonotype has a single count. The V gene is TRBV12-3 or TRBV12-4, the J gene TRBJ1-2; D is uncertain. The V end lost 5 bases, the J end lost 7 bases, and 17 bases lay between the germline ends. The CDR3 runs 14 residues. This CDR3 is CASSPTRADCGYTF. The CDR3 coding sequence is TGTGCCAGCAGTCCTACGAGGGCAGACTGTGGCTACACCTTC.